This T cell receptor (beta chain) was captured by sequencing in a study of CD8 T cells in ankylosing spondylitis. Points from the study as a whole: Disease-linked clones reportedly showed significant enrichment in matched ankylosing spondylitis synovial fluid.

Libraries of TCR beta came from quantitative 5'-RACE with molecular barcodes. TCRdb fed the 5' RACE reads into MiXCR, producing one record per CDR3 protein. The repertoire has roughly 260,000 distinct CDR3 sequences, around 20% of them found once; the top ten carry 7.5% to 9%. Remarks on this clonotype: As yet, its antigen is unknown.

Trimming cost V 3 bases and J 5 bases; bases outside gene matches: 6. Germline-derived CDR1 and CDR2 are LNHNV and YYDKDF (reference sequence). The CDR3 covers 14 residues. The origin of this receptor is a male donor with ankylosing spondylitis or in good health (not recorded which). Sequencing used blood, either unsorted or a sorted T cell fraction (not recorded which). The gene calls are TRBV15 and TRBJ2-5; the match to TRBD1 covers 7 bases. The CDR3 loop is CATSSSDRAETQYF. In nucleotides, the CDR3 is TGTGCCACCAGCAGTAGCGACAGGGCCGAGACCCAGTACTTC.